The 17 T cell receptor beta chains in this list originate from one sample, sequenced in a study of blood T cell repertoires in COVID-19. Profiled with immunoSEQ multiplex PCR; TCRdb holds only in-frame clones, not every one. The sample has approximately 150,000 clones; around nine tenths are singletons. The sequenced material came from peripheral blood. The origin of the receptors is a human donor in a cohort sampled during active COVID-19.

This chain joins TRBV13 and TRBJ2-2, with D perhaps matching TRBD1 (5 bases). The CDR3 loop spans 15 amino acids. CDR1 and CDR2 from the germline V gene are PRHDT and FYEKMQ (reference sequence). Trimming stripped 5 bases from V and 6 bases from J, with 16 bases between. The CDR3 loop reads CASSLVGAGAGELFF. CDR3 nucleotides: TGTGCCAGCAGCCTGGTAGGGGCTGGGGCCGGGGAGCTGTTTTTT.

On this clone itself: Other DNA sequences in the same sample also yield this CDR3. The chain employs TRBV7-9 and TRBJ2-7, with 11 bases fitting TRBD1. Losses at the gene ends were 5 bases for V and 3 bases for J; bases not matched to a gene: 0. In germline, CDR1 is SEHNR, CDR2 FQNEAQ (reference sequence). This CDR3 has 13 residues. In DNA, the CDR3 is TGTGCCAGCAGCGGGACAGGGGGCTACGAGCAGTACTTC. It translates to CASSGTGGYEQYF.

The chain combines TRBV4-1 with TRBJ2-2; D not certain. The germline CDR1 and CDR2 sequences are MGHRA and YSYEKL. The length of the CDR3 is 12 residues. V shed 3 bases and J shed 8 bases, with 7 bases lying between them. This CDR3 reads CASSHLLGELFF. The DNA for the CDR3 is TGCGCCAGCAGCCACTTGTTGGGGGAGCTGTTTTTT.

This chain joins TRBV19 and TRBJ1-3; tentative D call: TRBD1 (5 bases). Germline CDR1 is LNHDA and CDR2 is SQIVND (reference sequence). V was shortened by 3 bases and J by 8 bases, with 11 bases between the two germline ends. This CDR3 has 13 amino acids. Here the CDR3 DNA reads TGTGCCAGTAGTATTGATGGGGCGGACACCATATATTTT. Its translation is CASSIDGADTIYF.

The chain is built from TRBV3-1 (or the pseudogene TRBV3-2) and TRBJ2-3; TRBD2 aligns across 7 bases. The CDR3 length is 15 residues. J lost 2 bases, V lost 3 bases, and 5 bases had no gene match. CDR1 and CDR2 from the germline V gene are LGHDT and YNNKEL (reference sequence). The CDR3 DNA reads TGTGCCAGCAGCCATAGTGGGACTACCACAGATACGCAGTATTTT. Translated, it gives CASSHSGTTTDTQYF.

This clone was picked up a small number of times. CDR3 amino acids: CASSLETGRAFF. CDR3 bases: TGCGCCAGCAGCTTGGAGACAGGGCGGGCTTTCTTT. The chain uses TRBV5-1 and TRBJ1-1, with 7 bases identical to TRBD1. CDR3 length: 12 amino acids. Germline V gives CDR1 SGHRS, CDR2 YFSETQ. The V segment lost 0 bases and the J segment 11 bases; nucleotides outside the gene matches: 4.

This chain uses TRBV28 with TRBJ2-4; 12 bases agree with TRBD2. Trimming at V came to 3 bases and at J to 2 bases, leaving 11 bases not matched to a gene. The germline V gene has CDR1 MDHEN and CDR2 SYDVKM. The CDR3 totals 19 residues. The CDR3 here is CASSFGASGRDSTKNIQYF. As DNA, the CDR3 is TGTGCCAGCAGTTTCGGGGCTAGCGGGAGGGATTCGACCAAAAACATTCAGTACTTC.

The chain carries TRBV5-6 and TRBJ1-2; D possibly corresponds to TRBD1 (5 bases). The CDR3 covers 14 residues. Germline CDR1 is SGHDT and CDR2 is YYEEEE. Trimming shortened V by 1 base and J by 4 bases, and 11 bases separated the two germline ends. DNA for the CDR3: TGTGCCAGCAGCTTGTCACAGGCGGTCTATGGCTACACCTTC. Translation: CASSLSQAVYGYTF.

The chain employs TRBV6-2 or TRBV6-3 and TRBJ1-2; D call uncertain. V lost 5 bases, J lost 8 bases, and 12 bases lay in between. The length of the CDR3 is 12 residues. CDR1 and CDR2 (germline): MNHEY, SVGEGT. The CDR3 DNA reads as TGTGCCAGCAGTCCCGGGTTATGGGGCTACACCTTC. Its translation is CASSPGLWGYTF.

This rearrangement joins TRBV15 to TRBJ2-1; 11 bases match TRBD2. The germline CDR1 and CDR2 sequences are LNHNV and YYDKDF (reference sequence). There are 17 residues in the CDR3. V lost 4 bases to trimming and J lost 2 bases; unmatched junction nucleotides: 7. In DNA form, the CDR3 reads TGTGCCACCAGCATCACTAGCGGGAGAAAAACCTACAATGAGCAGTTCTTC. Translating gives CATSITSGRKTYNEQFF.

This chain connects TRBV19 to TRBJ2-3; D is unclear. From germline, CDR1 is LNHDA and CDR2 SQIVND (reference sequence). The CDR3 is 13 residues long. The CDR3 nucleotides are TGTCCCGCGGCGCCGACCAGCACAGATACGCAGTATTTT. Protein: CPAAPTSTDTQYF.

V usage is TRBV27 and J usage is TRBJ1-1; D uncertain. CDR3 size: 13 residues. The germline V gene encodes CDR1 MNHEY and CDR2 SMNVEV (reference sequence). Trimming shortened V by 5 bases and J by 4 bases, and 11 bases separated the two germline ends. This CDR3 reads CASSIGVRTEAFF. For the CDR3, the DNA is TGTGCCAGCAGTATCGGGGTTCGCACTGAAGCTTTCTTT.

The chain employs TRBV6-5 and TRBJ1-3; D ambiguous. The CDR3 extends over 14 amino acids. V was clipped by 6 bases and J by 4 bases, with 13 bases between them. Per the germline V gene, CDR1 is MNHEY and CDR2 is SVGAGI. CDR3 residues: CASSLKIPGNTIYF. The CDR3 nucleotides are TGTGCCAGCAGCCTAAAGATCCCGGGAAACACCATATATTTT.

The V call is TRBV7-2, the J call TRBJ2-5, with a possible D match to TRBD2 (5 bases). The germline V gene encodes CDR1 SGHTA and CDR2 FQGNSA. V lost 5 bases and J lost 0, with 7 bases in between. The CDR3 totals 13 residues. CDR3 nucleotides: TGTGCCAGCAGCCGAGGGTACCAAGAGACCCAGTACTTC. The encoded protein is CASSRGYQETQYF.

The chain links TRBV19 to TRBJ2-7, with a weak D call TRBD2 (6 bases). Per germline, CDR1 LNHDA and CDR2 SQIVND (reference sequence). The germline V and J ends were trimmed by 4 bases and 4 bases, with 17 bases remaining between them. The CDR3 consists of 15 residues. The CDR3 DNA follows: TGTGCCAGTAGTAATGGGGGGACTTCGACTTACGAGCAGTACTTC. It yields the protein CASSNGGTSTYEQYF.

The V gene is TRBV5-1, the J gene TRBJ2-2; D gene ambiguous. Between the trimmed V and J ends, which lost 7 bases and 7 bases, there was a span of 17 bases. The CDR3 has 14 amino acids. CDR1 is SGHRS, CDR2 YFSETQ, per germline. CDR3 amino acids: CASSTPLKNGELFF. CDR3 nucleotide sequence: TGCGCCAGCTCAACCCCACTCAAAAACGGGGAGCTGTTTTTT.

The chain links TRBV2 to TRBJ2-7; 8 bases fit TRBD1. V lost 4 bases and J lost 6; bases outside the gene matches: 11. This CDR3 is built from 15 residues. CDR1 and CDR2 from the germline V gene are SNHLY and FYNNEI. The CDR3 sequence is CASSVYNRGKGEQYF. The CDR3 bases are TGTGCCAGCAGTGTATACAACAGGGGGAAAGGCGAGCAGTACTTC.